The 4 T cell receptor beta chains below come from one sample, sequenced in a study of vaccination and CD4 T cells after COVID-19. Each CDR3 protein gets one entry after TCRdb re-called the PCR reads with MiXCR. The table shows roughly 25,000 distinct CDR3 sequences, with 45% to 65% occurring only once. The sample here was CD4+ T cells from blood, taken before SARS-CoV-2 vaccination. These TCRs come from a human donor who had recovered from COVID-19.

The V call is TRBV2, the J call TRBJ1-5; a weak D match, TRBD1 (6 bases). The CDR3 spans 13 residues. Trimming removed 2 bases at V and 14 bases at J, with 16 bases between. Germline V lookup: CDR1 SNHLY, CDR2 FYNNEI. CDR3 loop: CASSELNRALKHF. CDR3 bases: TGTGCCAGCAGTGAACTAAACAGGGCCTTGAAGCATTTT.

This clonotype turned up a few times. This rearrangement joins TRBV7-8 to TRBJ2-1; 14 bases fit TRBD2. The length of the CDR3 is 15 residues. J lost 8 bases, V lost 5 bases, and 5 bases had no gene match. Germline V gene lookup returns CDR1 SGHVS and CDR2 FQNEAQ. CDR3 nucleotide sequence: TGTGCCAGCAGCGCCGGGACTAGCGGGAGTCATGAGCAGTTCTTC. Amino acids: CASSAGTSGSHEQFF.

This clonotype was seen a handful of times. The chain links TRBV20-1 to TRBJ2-2; D gene ambiguous. The V gene lost 3 bases and the J gene lost 5 bases, with 7 bases spanning the gap. This CDR3 has 12 amino acids. CDR1 and CDR2 (germline): DFQATT, SNEGSKA (reference sequence). The CDR3 is CSASGRTGELFF. The CDR3 region has the DNA TGCAGTGCTAGTGGTCGGACCGGGGAGCTGTTTTTT.

This chain uses TRBV7-9 with TRBJ1-1; TRBD1 is a possible D gene (5 bases). The germline V gene has CDR1 SEHNR and CDR2 FQNEAQ (reference sequence). The CDR3 totals 12 residues. V was cut by 5 bases and J by 7 bases, with 11 bases left in between. Written as DNA, the CDR3 is TGTGCCAGCAGCCTGACAGAAATTGAAGCTTTCTTT. It translates to CASSLTEIEAFF.